These T cell receptor beta chains were read from a single sample in a study of cytomegalovirus exposure and HLA in healthy donors. The protocol was immunoSEQ multiplex PCR, while the TCRdb copy is restricted to in-frame clones and leaves out a portion. Here the sample spans approximately 150,000 clones, about three quarters being singletons. The specimen sequenced was PBMCs. These receptors all stem from a woman aged 40 to 55 in good health and CMV-seropositive. The CDR3 runs from the conserved cysteine through the conserved F or W. The D gene is left open where the match is weak. Clone size is shown for a subset of rows, as once, few, many or a class of expanded clone.

v_call: TRBV7-9
clone_size: NA
j_call: TRBJ1-6
d_call: TRBD1
cdr3_nt: TGTGCCAGCAGTTTCCCGGGACAGGGTTCACCCCTCCACTTT
cdr3_aa: CASSFPGQGSPLHF

v_call: TRBV7-2
clone_size: few
j_call: TRBJ2-7
d_call: TRBD1
cdr3_nt: TGTGCCAGCAGCCCGGGACAGGGGGCCTACGAGCAGTACTTC
cdr3_aa: CASSPGQGAYEQYF

v_call: TRBV18
clone_size: NA
j_call: TRBJ2-7
d_call: NA
cdr3_nt: TGTGCCAGCTCTCCGACAGCCTCCTACGAGCAGTACTTC
cdr3_aa: CASSPTASYEQYF

v_call: TRBV5-1
clone_size: NA
j_call: TRBJ1-2
d_call: NA
cdr3_nt: TGCGCCAGCAGTAGAGACAACCAGCACGGCTACACCTTC
cdr3_aa: CASSRDNQHGYTF

v_call: TRBV14
clone_size: NA
j_call: TRBJ2-2
d_call: TRBD1
cdr3_nt: TGTGCCAGCAGCCTCCAGGGGGCGCAGACCGGGGAGCTGTTTTTT
cdr3_aa: CASSLQGAQTGELFF

v_call: TRBV15
clone_size: NA
j_call: TRBJ2-5
d_call: NA
cdr3_nt: TGTGCCACCAGCAGAGATCGACGGCCGGGGGAGACCCAGTACTTC
cdr3_aa: CATSRDRRPGETQYF

v_call: TRBV5-1
clone_size: NA
j_call: TRBJ2-7
d_call: NA
cdr3_nt: TGCGCCAGCAGTATGAGAGGCTACGAGCAGTACTTC
cdr3_aa: CASSMRGYEQYF

v_call: TRBV6-1
clone_size: NA
j_call: TRBJ2-3
d_call: TRBD1
cdr3_nt: TGTGCCAGCAGTCCTGACAGGGCCCCCGATACGCAGTATTTT
cdr3_aa: CASSPDRAPDTQYF

v_call: TRBV10-3
clone_size: NA
j_call: TRBJ2-7
d_call: NA
cdr3_nt: TGTGCCATCAGTGAGTCGGGGGGCGAGCAGTACTTC
cdr3_aa: CAISESGGEQYF

v_call: TRBV4-3
clone_size: NA
j_call: TRBJ1-1
d_call: TRBD1
cdr3_nt: TGCGCCAGCAGCCAAGACTGGACAGGAGCGAACACTGAAGCTTTCTTT
cdr3_aa: CASSQDWTGANTEAFF

v_call: TRBV5-1
clone_size: NA
j_call: TRBJ2-2
d_call: TRBD2
cdr3_nt: TGCGCCAGCAGCGGGGGGGCTAGCGGGAACGCCGGGGAGCTGTTTTTT
cdr3_aa: CASSGGASGNAGELFF

v_call: TRBV10-2
clone_size: few
j_call: TRBJ1-1
d_call: NA
cdr3_nt: TGCGCCAGCAGAAGTGAGGCCCCCCCTGAAGCTTTCTTT
cdr3_aa: CASRSEAPPEAFF

v_call: TRBV5-1
clone_size: NA
j_call: TRBJ2-7
d_call: TRBD1
cdr3_nt: TGCGCCAGCAGCGCTACGCCGGGACAGGGATACTACGAGCAGTACTTC
cdr3_aa: CASSATPGQGYYEQYF

v_call: TRBV2
clone_size: NA
j_call: TRBJ2-3
d_call: TRBD2
cdr3_nt: TGTGCCAGCAGTGAAGCGCTTCTAGCGGGGGGTGGGGGAGATACGCAGTATTTT
cdr3_aa: CASSEALLAGGGGDTQYF

v_call: TRBV19
clone_size: NA
j_call: TRBJ2-5
d_call: NA
cdr3_nt: TGTGCCAGTAGTATAGATCTCGGCAGGGGCCGCAGAAGCCAAGAGACCCAGTACTTC
cdr3_aa: CASSIDLGRGRRSQETQYF

v_call: TRBV6-5
clone_size: NA
j_call: TRBJ2-7
d_call: NA
cdr3_nt: TGTGCCAGCAGTCAGGGCGGGACCTCCTACGAGCAGTACTTC
cdr3_aa: CASSQGGTSYEQYF

v_call: TRBV18
clone_size: NA
j_call: TRBJ1-1
d_call: NA
cdr3_nt: TGTGCCAGCTCGCCCCTGGGAGCCGAAGCTTTCTTT
cdr3_aa: CASSPLGAEAFF

v_call: TRBV25-1
clone_size: NA
j_call: TRBJ2-1
d_call: NA
cdr3_nt: TGTGCCAGCAGTGAAGCGGGGGCCCGGGATGAGCAGTTCTTC
cdr3_aa: CASSEAGARDEQFF

v_call: TRBV5-6
clone_size: NA
j_call: TRBJ2-4
d_call: TRBD1
cdr3_nt: TGTGCCAGCAGCTTGGAGGGGACAGTTGGCATTCAGTACTTC
cdr3_aa: CASSLEGTVGIQYF

v_call: TRBV25-1
clone_size: NA
j_call: TRBJ1-1
d_call: NA
cdr3_nt: TGTGCCAGCAAGTCCCGGGGCGCGGGGACTGAAGCTTTCTTT
cdr3_aa: CASKSRGAGTEAFF

v_call: TRBV18
clone_size: NA
j_call: TRBJ1-2
d_call: NA
cdr3_nt: TGTGCCAGCTCACCACCCCCAGAATCTAACTATGGCTACACCTTC
cdr3_aa: CASSPPPESNYGYTF

v_call: TRBV30
clone_size: few
j_call: TRBJ1-1
d_call: TRBD1
cdr3_nt: TGTGCCTGGAGTGTAAAAGGGGGCGGGACTAGAGCTTTCTTT
cdr3_aa: CAWSVKGGGTRAFF

v_call: TRBV4-3
clone_size: few
j_call: TRBJ1-1
d_call: NA
cdr3_nt: TGCGCCAGCAGCCAAGACTCCGGAGGGAACACTGAAGCTTTCTTT
cdr3_aa: CASSQDSGGNTEAFF

v_call: TRBV18
clone_size: NA
j_call: TRBJ2-3
d_call: TRBD2
cdr3_nt: TGTGCCAGCTCACCGCGCGGGACTAGCGGTTCTAGCACAGATACGCAGTATTTT
cdr3_aa: CASSPRGTSGSSTDTQYF

v_call: TRBV6-1
clone_size: NA
j_call: TRBJ2-7
d_call: NA
cdr3_nt: TGTGCCAGCAGTTCGGGTCCCCAGACGAACGAGCAGTACTTC
cdr3_aa: CASSSGPQTNEQYF

v_call: TRBV18
clone_size: few
j_call: TRBJ1-4
d_call: NA
cdr3_nt: TGTGCCAGCTCCCCGTTCGAGGGACAAGAAAAACTGTTTTTT
cdr3_aa: CASSPFEGQEKLFF

v_call: TRBV9
clone_size: NA
j_call: TRBJ2-1
d_call: TRBD2
cdr3_nt: TGTGCCAGCAGCGTAGTTAGCGGGGCCTCCTTCGAGATGAATGAGCAGTTCTTC
cdr3_aa: CASSVVSGASFEMNEQFF

v_call: TRBV7-2
clone_size: few
j_call: TRBJ1-2
d_call: NA
cdr3_nt: TGTGCCAGCAGAGGTCCGGGGTCACACCACACCTTC
cdr3_aa: CASRGPGSHHTF

v_call: TRBV5-1
clone_size: few
j_call: TRBJ1-2
d_call: TRBD1
cdr3_nt: TGCGCCAGCAGCCCGGGGACAGCGAACTATGGCTACACCTTC
cdr3_aa: CASSPGTANYGYTF

v_call: TRBV7-9
clone_size: NA
j_call: TRBJ2-3
d_call: NA
cdr3_nt: TGTGCCAGCAGTCCTACTAGCACAGATACGCAGTATTTT
cdr3_aa: CASSPTSTDTQYF

v_call: TRBV5-1
clone_size: NA
j_call: TRBJ1-1
d_call: TRBD1
cdr3_nt: TGCGCCAGCAGCTCCGGGACAGGGATGAACACTGAAGCTTTCTTT
cdr3_aa: CASSSGTGMNTEAFF

v_call: TRBV7-9
clone_size: NA
j_call: TRBJ1-2
d_call: NA
cdr3_nt: TGTGCCAGCAGCCGAGTCCAAACAGAAGTCAACTATGGCTACACCTTC
cdr3_aa: CASSRVQTEVNYGYTF

v_call: TRBV30
clone_size: NA
j_call: TRBJ2-1
d_call: NA
cdr3_nt: TGTGCCTGGAGAAAGAGCTCCTACAATGAGCAGTTCTTC
cdr3_aa: CAWRKSSYNEQFF

v_call: TRBV6-5
clone_size: NA
j_call: TRBJ2-5
d_call: NA
cdr3_nt: TGTGCCAGCAGTTACTCTGGGGTGAGCGGTGAGACCCAGTACTTC
cdr3_aa: CASSYSGVSGETQYF

v_call: TRBV14
clone_size: few
j_call: TRBJ2-3
d_call: NA
cdr3_nt: TGTGCCAGCAGCCCGGGTCTGGTGACGCAGTATTTT
cdr3_aa: CASSPGLVTQYF

v_call: TRBV6-1
clone_size: NA
j_call: TRBJ2-7
d_call: TRBD1
cdr3_nt: TGTGCCAGCAGTGAGACAGGGAACTACGAGCAGTACTTC
cdr3_aa: CASSETGNYEQYF

v_call: TRBV11-3
clone_size: NA
j_call: TRBJ2-7
d_call: TRBD2
cdr3_nt: TGTGCCAGCAGCTTAGTCTCTTTACGGGGGGGCGAGCAGTACTTC
cdr3_aa: CASSLVSLRGGEQYF

v_call: TRBV11-3
clone_size: NA
j_call: TRBJ2-3
d_call: TRBD2
cdr3_nt: TGTGCCAGCAGCTTACGCCAGCTAGCGGGGTCAGAGACGCAGTATTTT
cdr3_aa: CASSLRQLAGSETQYF

v_call: TRBV28
clone_size: once
j_call: TRBJ1-2
d_call: TRBD1
cdr3_nt: TGTGCCAGCAGTTTAACAGGGGACTATGGCTACACCTTC
cdr3_aa: CASSLTGDYGYTF

v_call: TRBV30
clone_size: NA
j_call: TRBJ1-1
d_call: NA
cdr3_nt: TGTGCCTGGAGTGACGGCCGGGCTGAAGCTTTCTTT
cdr3_aa: CAWSDGRAEAFF

v_call: TRBV18
clone_size: few
j_call: TRBJ1-4
d_call: NA
cdr3_nt: TGTGCCAGCTCATCTGACACAGTGGTGGTAGAAAAACTGTTTTTT
cdr3_aa: CASSSDTVVVEKLFF

v_call: TRBV19
clone_size: NA
j_call: TRBJ1-2
d_call: NA
cdr3_nt: TGTGCCAGTAGGCCCCCGGCAGGCAACTATGGCTACACCTTC
cdr3_aa: CASRPPAGNYGYTF

v_call: TRBV29-1
clone_size: NA
j_call: TRBJ2-7
d_call: TRBD1
cdr3_nt: TGCAGCGCCGGGACAGGGACCTACGAGCAGTACTTC
cdr3_aa: CSAGTGTYEQYF

v_call: TRBV15
clone_size: NA
j_call: TRBJ1-2
d_call: NA
cdr3_nt: TGTGCCACCAGCAGAGACAGGGTCGATGGCTACACCTTC
cdr3_aa: CATSRDRVDGYTF

v_call: TRBV6-5
clone_size: NA
j_call: TRBJ1-5
d_call: NA
cdr3_nt: TGTGCCAGCAGTTACTCGACGGGGTATCCTCAGCCCCAGCATTTT
cdr3_aa: CASSYSTGYPQPQHF